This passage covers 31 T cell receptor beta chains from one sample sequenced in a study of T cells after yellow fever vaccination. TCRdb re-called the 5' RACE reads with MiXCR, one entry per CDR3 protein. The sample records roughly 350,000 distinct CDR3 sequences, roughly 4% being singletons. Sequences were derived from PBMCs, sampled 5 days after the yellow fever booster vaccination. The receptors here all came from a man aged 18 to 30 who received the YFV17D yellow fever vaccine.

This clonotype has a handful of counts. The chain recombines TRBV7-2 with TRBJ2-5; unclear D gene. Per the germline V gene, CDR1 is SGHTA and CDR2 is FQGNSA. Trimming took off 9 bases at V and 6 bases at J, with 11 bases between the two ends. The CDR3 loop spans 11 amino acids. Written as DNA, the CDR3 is TGTGCCAGTCGTGGGTCTAAGACCCAGTACTTC. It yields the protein CASRGSKTQYF.

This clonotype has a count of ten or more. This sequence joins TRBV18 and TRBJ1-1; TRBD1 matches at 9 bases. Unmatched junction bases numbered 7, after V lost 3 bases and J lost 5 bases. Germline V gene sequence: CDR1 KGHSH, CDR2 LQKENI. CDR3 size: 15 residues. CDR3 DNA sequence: TGTGCCAGCTCACCTGGGGACAGGGCTGGTACTGAAGCTTTCTTT. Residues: CASSPGDRAGTEAFF.

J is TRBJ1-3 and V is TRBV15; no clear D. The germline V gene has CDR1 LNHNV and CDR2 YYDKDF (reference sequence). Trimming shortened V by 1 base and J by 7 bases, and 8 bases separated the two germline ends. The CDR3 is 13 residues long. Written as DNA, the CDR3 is TGTGCCACCAGCAGAGTGGAGCTCAACACCATATATTTT. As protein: CATSRVELNTIYF.

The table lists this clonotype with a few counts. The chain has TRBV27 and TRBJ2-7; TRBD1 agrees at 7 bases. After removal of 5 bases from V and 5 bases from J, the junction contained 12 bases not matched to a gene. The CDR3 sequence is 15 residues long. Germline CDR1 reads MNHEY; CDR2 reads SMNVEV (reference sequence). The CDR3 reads CASSPWVQGPDEQYF. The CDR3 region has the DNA TGTGCCAGCAGTCCCTGGGTACAGGGGCCCGACGAGCAGTACTTC.

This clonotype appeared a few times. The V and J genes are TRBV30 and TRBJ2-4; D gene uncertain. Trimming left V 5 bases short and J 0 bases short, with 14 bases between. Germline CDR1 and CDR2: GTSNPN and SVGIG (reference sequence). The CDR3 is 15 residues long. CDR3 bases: TGTGCCTGGGGAACTGCCGGGCTAGCCAAAAACATTCAGTACTTC. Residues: CAWGTAGLAKNIQYF.

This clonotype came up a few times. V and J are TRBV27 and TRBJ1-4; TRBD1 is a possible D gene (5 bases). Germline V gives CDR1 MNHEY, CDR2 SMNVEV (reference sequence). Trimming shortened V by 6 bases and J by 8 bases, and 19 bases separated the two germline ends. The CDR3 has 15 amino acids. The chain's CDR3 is CASSSAGQGEEKLFF. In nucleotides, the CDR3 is TGTGCCAGCAGCTCGGCGGGGCAGGGAGAGGAAAAACTGTTTTTT.

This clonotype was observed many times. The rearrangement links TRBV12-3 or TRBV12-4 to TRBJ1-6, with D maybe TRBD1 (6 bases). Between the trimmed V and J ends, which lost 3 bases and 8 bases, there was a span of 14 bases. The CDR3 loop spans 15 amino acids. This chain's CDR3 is CASSFVGGGYSPLHF. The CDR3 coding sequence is TGTGCCAGCAGTTTCGTCGGAGGGGGGTATTCACCCCTCCACTTT.

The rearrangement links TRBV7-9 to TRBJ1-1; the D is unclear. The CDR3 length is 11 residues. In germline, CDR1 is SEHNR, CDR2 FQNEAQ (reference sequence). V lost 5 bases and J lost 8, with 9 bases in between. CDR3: CASSPTGEAFF. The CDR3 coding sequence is TGTGCCAGCAGCCCTACGGGGGAAGCTTTCTTT.

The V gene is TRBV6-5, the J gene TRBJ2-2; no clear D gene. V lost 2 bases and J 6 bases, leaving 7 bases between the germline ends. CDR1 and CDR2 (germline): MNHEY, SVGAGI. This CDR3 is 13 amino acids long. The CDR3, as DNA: TGTGCCAGCAGTTACGGGTTAGCCGGGGAGCTGTTTTTT. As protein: CASSYGLAGELFF.

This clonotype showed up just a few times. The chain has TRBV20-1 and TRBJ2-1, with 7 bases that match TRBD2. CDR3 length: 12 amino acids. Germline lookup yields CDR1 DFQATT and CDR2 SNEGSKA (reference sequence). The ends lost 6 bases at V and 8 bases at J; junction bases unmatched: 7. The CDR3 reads CSARLASDEQFF. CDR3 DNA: TGCAGTGCCAGACTAGCCAGTGATGAGCAGTTCTTC.

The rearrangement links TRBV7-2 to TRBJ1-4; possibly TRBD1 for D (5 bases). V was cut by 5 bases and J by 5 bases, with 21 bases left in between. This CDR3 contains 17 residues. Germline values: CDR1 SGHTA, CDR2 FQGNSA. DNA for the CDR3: TGTGCCAGCAGCGTATCGGGACCGCGAAGACGAAATGAAAAACTGTTTTTT. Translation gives CASSVSGPRRRNEKLFF.

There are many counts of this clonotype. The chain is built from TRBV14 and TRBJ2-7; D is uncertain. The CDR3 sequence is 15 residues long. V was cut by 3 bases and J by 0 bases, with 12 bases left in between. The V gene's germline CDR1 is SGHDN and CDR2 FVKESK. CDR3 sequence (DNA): TGTGCCAGCAGCCACCAACGGTGGTTCTCCTACGAGCAGTACGTC. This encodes CASSHQRWFSYEQYV.

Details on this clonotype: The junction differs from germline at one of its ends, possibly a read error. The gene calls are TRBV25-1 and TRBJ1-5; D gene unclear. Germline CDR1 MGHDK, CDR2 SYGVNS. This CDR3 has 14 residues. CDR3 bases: TGTGCCAGCAGTGGGTCATATCCCAATCCGCCCCAGCATTTT. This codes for CASSGSYPNPPQHF. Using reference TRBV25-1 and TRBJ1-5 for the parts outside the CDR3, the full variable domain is EADIYQTPRYLVIGTGKKITLECSQTMGHDKMYWYQQDPGMELHLIHYSYGVNSTEKGDLSSESTVSRIRTEHFPLTLESARPSHTSQYLCASSGSYPNPPQHFGDGTRLSIL.

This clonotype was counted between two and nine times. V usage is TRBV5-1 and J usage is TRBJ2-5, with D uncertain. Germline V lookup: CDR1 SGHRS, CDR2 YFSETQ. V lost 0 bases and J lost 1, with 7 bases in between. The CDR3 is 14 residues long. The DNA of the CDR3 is TGCGCCAGCAGCTTGGGTGCCTCCCAAGAGACCCAGTACTTC. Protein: CASSLGASQETQYF.

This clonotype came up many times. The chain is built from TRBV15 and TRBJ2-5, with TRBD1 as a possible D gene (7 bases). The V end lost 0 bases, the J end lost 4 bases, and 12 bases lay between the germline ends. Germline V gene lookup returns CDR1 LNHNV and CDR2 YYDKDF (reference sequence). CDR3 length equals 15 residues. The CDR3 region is CATSRDRQGGETQYF. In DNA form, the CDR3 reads TGTGCCACCAGCAGAGACCGACAGGGAGGAGAGACCCAGTACTTC.

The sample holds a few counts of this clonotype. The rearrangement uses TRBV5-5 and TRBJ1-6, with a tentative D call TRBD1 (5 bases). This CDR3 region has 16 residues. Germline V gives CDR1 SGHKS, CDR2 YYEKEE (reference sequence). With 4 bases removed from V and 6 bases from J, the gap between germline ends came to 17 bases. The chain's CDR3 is CASSPWSAGSNSPLHF. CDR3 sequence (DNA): TGTGCCAGCAGCCCCTGGTCCGCAGGGTCTAATTCACCCCTCCACTTT. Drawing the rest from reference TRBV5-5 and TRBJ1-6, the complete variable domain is DAGVTQSPTHLIKTRGQQVTLRCSPISGHKSVSWYQQVLGQGPQFIFQYYEKEERGRGNFPDRFSARQFPNYSSELNVNALLLGDSALYLCASSPWSAGSNSPLHFGNGTRLTVT.

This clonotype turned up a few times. CDR3 nucleotides: TGTGCCAGCAGCTTACGGCAGGGGGTCTCTGAAGCTTTCTTT. As protein: CASSLRQGVSEAFF. V gene TRBV7-3 combines with J gene TRBJ1-1; 7 bases align to TRBD1. This CDR3 spans 14 amino acids. J was trimmed by 6 bases and V by 2 bases; bases with no gene match: 6. CDR1 SGHTA and CDR2 FQGTGA come from the germline V gene.

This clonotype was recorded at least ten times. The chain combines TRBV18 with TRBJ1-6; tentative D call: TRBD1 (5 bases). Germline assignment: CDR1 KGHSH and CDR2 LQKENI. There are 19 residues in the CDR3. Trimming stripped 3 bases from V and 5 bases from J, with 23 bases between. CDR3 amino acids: CASSPTAWDGRSDNSPLHF. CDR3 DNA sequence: TGTGCCAGCTCACCGACCGCTTGGGACGGGCGATCGGATAATTCACCCCTCCACTTT.

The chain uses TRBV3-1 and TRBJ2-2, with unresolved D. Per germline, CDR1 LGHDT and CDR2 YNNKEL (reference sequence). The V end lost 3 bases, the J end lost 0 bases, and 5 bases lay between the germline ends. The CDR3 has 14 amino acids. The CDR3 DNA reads TGTGCCAGCAGCCAGTGGACGAACACCGGGGAGCTGTTTTTT. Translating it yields CASSQWTNTGELFF.

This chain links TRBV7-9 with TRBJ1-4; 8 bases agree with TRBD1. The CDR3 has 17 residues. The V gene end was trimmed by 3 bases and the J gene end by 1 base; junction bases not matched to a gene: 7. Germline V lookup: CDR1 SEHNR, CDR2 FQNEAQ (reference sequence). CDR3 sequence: CASSFGEDRGTNEKLFF. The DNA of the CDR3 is TGTGCCAGCAGCTTCGGAGAAGACAGGGGAACTAATGAAAAACTGTTTTTT.

CDR3 sequence reads: CASSPRGGSDTQYF. The CDR3 DNA reads as TGTGCCAGCAGCCCCCGCGGGGGCTCAGATACGCAGTATTTT. The chain is built from TRBV7-9 and TRBJ2-3; D possibly corresponds to TRBD2 (7 bases). CDR3 length: 14 residues. From germline, CDR1 is SEHNR and CDR2 FQNEAQ (reference sequence). Trimming left V 5 bases short and J 4 bases short, with 13 bases between.

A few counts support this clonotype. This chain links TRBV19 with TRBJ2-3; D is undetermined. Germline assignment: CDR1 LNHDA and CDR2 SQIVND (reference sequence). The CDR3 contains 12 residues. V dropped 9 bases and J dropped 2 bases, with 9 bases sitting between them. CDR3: CASHSSTDTQYF. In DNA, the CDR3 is TGTGCCAGCCATTCTTCCACAGATACGCAGTATTTT.

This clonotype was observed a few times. The CDR3 loop is CASRTSRGQYF. The DNA for the CDR3 is TGTGCCAGCAGGACCTCCCGGGGGCAGTACTTC. The V and J genes are TRBV6-5 and TRBJ2-5, with D perhaps TRBD2 (6 bases). This CDR3 contains 11 residues. From germline, CDR1 is MNHEY and CDR2 SVGAGI. Trimming removed 6 bases from V and 11 bases from J, with 13 bases in between.

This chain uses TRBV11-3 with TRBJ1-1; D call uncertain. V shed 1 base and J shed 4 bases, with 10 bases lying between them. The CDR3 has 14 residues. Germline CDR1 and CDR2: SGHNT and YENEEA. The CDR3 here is CASSLGGDTTEAFF. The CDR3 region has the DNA TGTGCCAGCAGCTTAGGCGGTGACACCACTGAAGCTTTCTTT.

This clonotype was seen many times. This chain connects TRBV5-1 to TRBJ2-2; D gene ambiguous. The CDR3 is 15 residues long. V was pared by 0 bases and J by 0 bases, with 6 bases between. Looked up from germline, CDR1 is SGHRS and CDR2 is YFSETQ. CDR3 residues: CASSLDRPNTGELFF. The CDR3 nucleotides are TGCGCCAGCAGCTTGGACAGACCGAACACCGGGGAGCTGTTTTTT.

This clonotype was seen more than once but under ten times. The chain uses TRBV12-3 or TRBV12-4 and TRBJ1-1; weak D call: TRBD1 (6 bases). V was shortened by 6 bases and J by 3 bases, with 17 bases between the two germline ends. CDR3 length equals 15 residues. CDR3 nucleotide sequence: TGTGCCAGCAGATTTGCGGGGGGCGATGACACTGAAGCTTTCTTT. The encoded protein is CASRFAGGDDTEAFF.

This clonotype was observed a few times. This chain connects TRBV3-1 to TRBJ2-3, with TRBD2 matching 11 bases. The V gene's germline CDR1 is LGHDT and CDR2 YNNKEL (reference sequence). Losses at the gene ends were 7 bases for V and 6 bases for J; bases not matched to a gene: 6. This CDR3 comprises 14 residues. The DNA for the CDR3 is TGTGCCAGCAAACTAGCGGGGGTTGGGGATACGCAGTATTTT. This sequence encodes CASKLAGVGDTQYF.

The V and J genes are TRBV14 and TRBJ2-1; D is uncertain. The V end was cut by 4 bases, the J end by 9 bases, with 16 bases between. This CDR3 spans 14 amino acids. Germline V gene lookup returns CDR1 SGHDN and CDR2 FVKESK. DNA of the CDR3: TGTGCCAGCAGCCCCTTAGCCCCGGTGGGTGAGCAGTTCTTC. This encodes CASSPLAPVGEQFF. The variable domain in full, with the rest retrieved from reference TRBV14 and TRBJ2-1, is EAGVTQFPSHSVIEKGQTVTLRCDPISGHDNLYWYRRVMGKEIKFLLHFVKESKQDESGMPNNRFLAERTGGTYSTLKVQPAELEDSGVYFCASSPLAPVGEQFFGPGTRLTVL.

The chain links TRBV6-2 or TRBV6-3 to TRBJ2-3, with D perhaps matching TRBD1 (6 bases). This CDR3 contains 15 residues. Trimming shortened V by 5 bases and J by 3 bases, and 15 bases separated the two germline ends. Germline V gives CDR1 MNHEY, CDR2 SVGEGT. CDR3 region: CASSQRTGRTDTQYF. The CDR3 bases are TGTGCCAGCAGTCAGAGAACAGGGAGAACAGATACGCAGTATTTT.

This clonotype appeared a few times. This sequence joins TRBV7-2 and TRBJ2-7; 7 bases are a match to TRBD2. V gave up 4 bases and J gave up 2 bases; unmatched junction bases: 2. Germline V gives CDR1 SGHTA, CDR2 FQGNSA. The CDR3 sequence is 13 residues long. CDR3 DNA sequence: TGTGCCAGCAGCTCTGGACTAGCCTACGAGCAGTACGTC. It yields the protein CASSSGLAYEQYV.

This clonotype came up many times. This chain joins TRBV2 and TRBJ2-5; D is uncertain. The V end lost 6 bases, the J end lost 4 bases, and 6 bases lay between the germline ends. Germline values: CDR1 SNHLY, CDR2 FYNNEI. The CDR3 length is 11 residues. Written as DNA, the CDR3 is TGTGCCAGCAGACTGACAGAGACCCAGTACTTC. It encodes CASRLTETQYF.